In this sample, the clone carrying this T cell receptor (beta chain) turned up a few times. Its specificity is not known. The data stem from a study of T-cell memory formation after mild COVID-19. Germline V gene data show CDR1 as SGHKS and CDR2 as YYEKEE (reference sequence). V trimming: 0 bases; J trimming: 6 bases; junction bases outside the gene matches: 12. The CDR3 has 19 amino acids. It was 5'RACE with constant-segment primers that produced the TCR alpha and TCR beta cDNA libraries, which carried sample barcodes and UMIs. MiXCR was run by TCRdb on the 5' RACE reads, yielding one entry per CDR3 protein. Among about 110,000 distinct CDR3 sequences, over 10% were seen once, and the ten largest hold approximately 30%. General observations from the study: Shrinking CD4+ clones resided mostly in CM and EM, and CD8+ ones in EMRA. There was a balanced CD4/CD8 profile in clones contracting day 15 to 85, and later expanders leaned CD4+.

Specimen: PBMCs or a T cell subset sorted from them (not recorded which). The receptor comes from an adult woman who had mild COVID-19 (a few samples of this study predate the infection). Cell type and time point are not known. The gene calls are TRBV5-5 and TRBJ2-2, with 12 bases matching TRBD2. CDR3 in DNA: TGTGCCAGCAGCTTGGGACTAGCGGGAGCCGTTTCTTTTTCCGGGGAGCTGTTTTTT. Amino acids: CASSLGLAGAVSFSGELFF.